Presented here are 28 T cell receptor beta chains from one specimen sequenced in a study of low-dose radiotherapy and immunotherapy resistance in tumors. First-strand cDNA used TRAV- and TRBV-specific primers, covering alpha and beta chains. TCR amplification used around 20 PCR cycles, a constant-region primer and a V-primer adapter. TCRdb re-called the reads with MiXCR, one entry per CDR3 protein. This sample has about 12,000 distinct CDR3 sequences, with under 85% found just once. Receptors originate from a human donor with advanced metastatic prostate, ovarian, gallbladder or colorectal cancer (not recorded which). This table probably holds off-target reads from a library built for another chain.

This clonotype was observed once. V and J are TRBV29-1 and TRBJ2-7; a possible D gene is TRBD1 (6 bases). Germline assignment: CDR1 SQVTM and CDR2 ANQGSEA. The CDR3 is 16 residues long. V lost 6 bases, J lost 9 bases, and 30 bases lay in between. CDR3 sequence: CSVESPTGKGGFSQYF. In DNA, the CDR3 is TGCAGCGTAGAGAGCCCGACAGGCAAAGGTGGGTTCTCGCAGTACTTC.

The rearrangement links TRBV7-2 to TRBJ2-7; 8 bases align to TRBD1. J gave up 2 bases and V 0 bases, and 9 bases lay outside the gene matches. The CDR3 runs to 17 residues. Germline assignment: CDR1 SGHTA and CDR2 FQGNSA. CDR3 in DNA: TGTGCCAGCAGCTTAGCCCCCGGACAGGGACGCGCCTACGAGCAGTACTTC. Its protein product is CASSLAPGQGRAYEQYF.

The CDR3 DNA reads as TGTGCCAGCCCGTCCCCAGGGAGCTCCTACGAGCAGTACTTC. This translates into CASPSPGSSYEQYF. The gene calls are TRBV28 and TRBJ2-7; D may correspond to TRBD1 or TRBD2 (5 bases each). Trimming shortened V by 8 bases and J by 0 bases, and 14 bases separated the two germline ends. CDR3 size: 14 residues. Germline V gene sequence: CDR1 MDHEN, CDR2 SYDVKM.

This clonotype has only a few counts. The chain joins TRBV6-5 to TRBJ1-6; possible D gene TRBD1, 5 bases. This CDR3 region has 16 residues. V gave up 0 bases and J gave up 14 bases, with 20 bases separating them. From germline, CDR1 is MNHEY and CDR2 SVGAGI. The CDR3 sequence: CASSYSVRSGGLSLHF. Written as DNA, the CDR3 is TGTGCCAGCAGTTACTCGGTTCGGTCGGGGGGTTTGTCCCTCCACTTT.

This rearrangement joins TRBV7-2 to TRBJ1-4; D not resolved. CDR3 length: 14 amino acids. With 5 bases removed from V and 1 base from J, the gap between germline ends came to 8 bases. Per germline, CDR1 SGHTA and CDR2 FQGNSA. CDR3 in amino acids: CASSMGRTNEKLFF. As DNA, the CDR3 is TGTGCCAGCAGCATGGGAAGAACTAATGAAAAACTGTTTTTT.

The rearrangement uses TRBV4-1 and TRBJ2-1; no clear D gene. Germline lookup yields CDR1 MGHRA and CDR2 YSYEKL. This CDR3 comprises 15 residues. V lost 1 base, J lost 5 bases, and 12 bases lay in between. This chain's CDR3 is CASSQVPGLNNEQFF. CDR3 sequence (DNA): TGCGCCAGCAGCCAAGTCCCGGGCCTAAACAATGAGCAGTTCTTC.

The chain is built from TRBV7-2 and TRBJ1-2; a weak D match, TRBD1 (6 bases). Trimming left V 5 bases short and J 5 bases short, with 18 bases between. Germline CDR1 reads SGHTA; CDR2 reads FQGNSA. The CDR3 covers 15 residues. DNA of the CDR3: TGTGCCAGCAGCCCGGACAGCCTAATAGCTTATGGCTACACCTTC. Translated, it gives CASSPDSLIAYGYTF.

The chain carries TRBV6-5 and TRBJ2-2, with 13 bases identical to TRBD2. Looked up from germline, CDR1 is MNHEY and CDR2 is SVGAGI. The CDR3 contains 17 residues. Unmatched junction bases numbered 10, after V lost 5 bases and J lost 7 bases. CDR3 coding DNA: TGTGCCAGCAGTCTTTCACTAGCGGGAGGGCCAGGCGGGGAGCTGTTTTTT. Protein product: CASSLSLAGGPGGELFF.

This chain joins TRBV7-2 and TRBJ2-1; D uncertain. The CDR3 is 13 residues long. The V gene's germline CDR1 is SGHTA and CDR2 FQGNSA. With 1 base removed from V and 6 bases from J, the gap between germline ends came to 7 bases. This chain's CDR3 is CASSLGGFNEQFF. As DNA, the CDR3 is TGTGCCAGCAGCTTAGGGGGTTTCAATGAGCAGTTCTTC.

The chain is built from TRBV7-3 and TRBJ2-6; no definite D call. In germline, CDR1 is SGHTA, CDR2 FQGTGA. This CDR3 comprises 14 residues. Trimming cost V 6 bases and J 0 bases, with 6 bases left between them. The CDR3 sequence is CASRPSSGANVLTF. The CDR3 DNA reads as TGTGCCAGCAGGCCAAGCTCTGGGGCCAACGTCCTGACTTTC. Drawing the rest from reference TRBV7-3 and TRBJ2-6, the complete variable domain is GAGVSQTPSNKVTEKGKYVELRCDPISGHTALYWYRQSLGQGPEFLIYFQGTGAADDSGLPNDRFFAVRPEGSVSTLKIQRTERGDSAVYLCASRPSSGANVLTFGAGSRLTVL.

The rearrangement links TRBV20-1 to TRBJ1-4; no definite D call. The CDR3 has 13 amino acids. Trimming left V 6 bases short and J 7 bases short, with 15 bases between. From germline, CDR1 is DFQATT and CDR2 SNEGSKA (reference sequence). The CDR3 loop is CSALVPAPEKLFF. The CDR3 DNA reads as TGCAGTGCACTAGTGCCAGCGCCTGAAAAACTGTTTTTT.

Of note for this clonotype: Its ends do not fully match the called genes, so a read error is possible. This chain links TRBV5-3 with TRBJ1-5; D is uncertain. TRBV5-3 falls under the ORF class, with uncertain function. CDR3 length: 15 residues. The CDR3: CASSLATIGNQPQHF. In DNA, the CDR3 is TGTGCCAGCAGCTTAGCGACCATAGGCAATCAGCCCCAGCATTTT.

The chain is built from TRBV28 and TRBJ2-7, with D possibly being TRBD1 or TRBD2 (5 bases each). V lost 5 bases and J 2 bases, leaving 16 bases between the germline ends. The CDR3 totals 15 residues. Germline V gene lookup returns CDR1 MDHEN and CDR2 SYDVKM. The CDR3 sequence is CASSPSGTVPYEQYF. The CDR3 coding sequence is TGTGCCAGCAGTCCCTCCGGGACCGTGCCCTACGAGCAGTACTTC.

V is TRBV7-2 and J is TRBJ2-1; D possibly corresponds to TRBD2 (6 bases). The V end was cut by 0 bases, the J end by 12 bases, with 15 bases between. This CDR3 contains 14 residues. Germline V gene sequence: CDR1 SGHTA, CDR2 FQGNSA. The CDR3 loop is CASSLALSGYAQFF. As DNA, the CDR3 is TGTGCCAGCAGCTTAGCGCTTAGCGGTTATGCGCAGTTCTTC.

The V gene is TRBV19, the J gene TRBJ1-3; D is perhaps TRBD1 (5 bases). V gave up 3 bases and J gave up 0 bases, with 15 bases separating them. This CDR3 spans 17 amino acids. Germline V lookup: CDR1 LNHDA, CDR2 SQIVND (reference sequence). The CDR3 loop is CASSMKPDGGSGNTIYF. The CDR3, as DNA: TGTGCCAGTAGTATGAAACCGGACGGGGGCTCTGGAAACACCATATATTTT.

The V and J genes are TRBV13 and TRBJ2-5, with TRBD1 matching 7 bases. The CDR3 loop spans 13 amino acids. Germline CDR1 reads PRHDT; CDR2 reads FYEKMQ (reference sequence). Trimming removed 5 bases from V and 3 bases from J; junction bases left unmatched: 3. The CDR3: CASSTGAKETQYF. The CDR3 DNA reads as TGTGCCAGCAGCACAGGGGCAAAAGAGACCCAGTACTTC.

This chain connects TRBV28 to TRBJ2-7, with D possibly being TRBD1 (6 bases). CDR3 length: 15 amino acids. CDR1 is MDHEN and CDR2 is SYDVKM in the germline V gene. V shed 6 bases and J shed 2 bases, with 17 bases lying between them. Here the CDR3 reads CASSLGTPGAYEQYF. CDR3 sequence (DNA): TGTGCCAGCAGCCTCGGTACCCCAGGGGCCTACGAGCAGTACTTC.

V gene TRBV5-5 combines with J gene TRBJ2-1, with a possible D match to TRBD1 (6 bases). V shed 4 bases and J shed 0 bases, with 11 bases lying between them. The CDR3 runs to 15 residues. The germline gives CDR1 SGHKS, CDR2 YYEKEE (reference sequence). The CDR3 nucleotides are TGTGCCAGCAGCAACACAGGGACCTCCTACAATGAGCAGTTCTTC. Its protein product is CASSNTGTSYNEQFF.

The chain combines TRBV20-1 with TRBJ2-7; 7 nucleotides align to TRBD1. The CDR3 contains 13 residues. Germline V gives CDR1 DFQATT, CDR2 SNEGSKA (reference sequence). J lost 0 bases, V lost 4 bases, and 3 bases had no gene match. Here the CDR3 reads CSANRDSSYEQYF. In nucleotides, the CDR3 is TGCAGTGCTAACCGGGACAGCTCCTACGAGCAGTACTTC.

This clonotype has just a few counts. In DNA form, the CDR3 reads TGTGCCAGCAGTTCCTCCTATAAGCGGGAGTCCTACAATGAGCAGTTCTTC. Protein sequence: CASSSSYKRESYNEQFF. The chain links TRBV12-3 or TRBV12-4 to TRBJ2-1, with TRBD2 identical over 8 bases. The CDR3 is 17 residues long. V shed 4 bases and J 1 base; nucleotides not matched to a gene: 9.

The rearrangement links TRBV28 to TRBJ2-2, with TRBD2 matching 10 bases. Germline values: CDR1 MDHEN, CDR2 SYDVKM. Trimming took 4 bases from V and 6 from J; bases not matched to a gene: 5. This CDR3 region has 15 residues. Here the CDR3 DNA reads TGTGCCAGCAGTTCCCAAGCGGGAGGGTCCGGGGAGCTGTTTTTT. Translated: CASSSQAGGSGELFF.

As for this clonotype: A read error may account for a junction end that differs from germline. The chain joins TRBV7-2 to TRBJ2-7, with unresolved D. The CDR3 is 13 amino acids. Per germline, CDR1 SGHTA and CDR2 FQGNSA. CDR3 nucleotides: TGTGCCAGCAGCTTAGACTATTCCTCCGAGCAGTACTTC. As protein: CASSLDYSSEQYF.

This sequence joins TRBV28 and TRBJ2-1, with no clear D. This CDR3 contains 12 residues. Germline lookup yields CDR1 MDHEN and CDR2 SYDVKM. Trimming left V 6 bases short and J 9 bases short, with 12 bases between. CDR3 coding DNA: TGTGCCAGCAGCCCATGGTCCAGTGAGCAGTTCTTC. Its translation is CASSPWSSEQFF.

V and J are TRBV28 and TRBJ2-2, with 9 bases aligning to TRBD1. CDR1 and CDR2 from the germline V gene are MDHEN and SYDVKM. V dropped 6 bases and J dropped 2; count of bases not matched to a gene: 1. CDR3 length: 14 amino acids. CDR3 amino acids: CASRGQGNTGELFF. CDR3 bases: TGTGCCAGCAGGGGACAGGGCAACACCGGGGAGCTGTTTTTT.

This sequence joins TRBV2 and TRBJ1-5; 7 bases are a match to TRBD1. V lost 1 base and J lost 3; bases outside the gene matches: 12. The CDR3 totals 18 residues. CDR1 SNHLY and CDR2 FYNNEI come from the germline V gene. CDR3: CASSEVEGGWVDNQPQHF. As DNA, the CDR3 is TGTGCCAGCAGTGAAGTGGAAGGGGGCTGGGTAGACAATCAGCCCCAGCATTTT.

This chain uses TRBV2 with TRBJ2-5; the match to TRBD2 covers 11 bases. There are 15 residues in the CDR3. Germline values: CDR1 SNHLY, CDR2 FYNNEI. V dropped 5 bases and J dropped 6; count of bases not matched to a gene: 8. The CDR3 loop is CASSLLAGAVKTQYF. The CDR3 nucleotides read TGTGCCAGCAGTTTACTAGCGGGAGCAGTAAAGACCCAGTACTTC.

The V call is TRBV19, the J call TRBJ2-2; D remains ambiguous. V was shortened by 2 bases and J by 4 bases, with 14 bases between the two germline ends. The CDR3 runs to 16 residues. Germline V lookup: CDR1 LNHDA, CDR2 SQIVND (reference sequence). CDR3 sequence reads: CASSIILGSGTGELFF. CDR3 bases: TGTGCCAGTAGTATAATTCTGGGAAGTGGCACCGGGGAGCTGTTTTTT.

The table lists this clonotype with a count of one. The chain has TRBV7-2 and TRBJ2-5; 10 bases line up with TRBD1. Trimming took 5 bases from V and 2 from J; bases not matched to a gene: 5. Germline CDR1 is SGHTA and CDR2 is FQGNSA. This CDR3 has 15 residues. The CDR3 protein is CASSMTGGRQETQYF. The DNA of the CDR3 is TGTGCCAGCAGCATGACAGGGGGCAGGCAAGAGACCCAGTACTTC.